Listed below are T cell receptor beta chains from one sample, sequenced in a study of T cells after posttransplantation cyclophosphamide. The data were produced by immunoSEQ multiplex PCR, yet TCRdb's version contains in-frame clones alone and is incomplete. This sample carries some 18,000 clones, none of them present only once. Sequenced material: PBMCs, taken after allogeneic stem cell transplant with posttransplant cyclophosphamide. The receptors here all came from a female patient between 30 and 40 years old who received an allogeneic stem cell transplant from a related donor, was CMV-positive, and had no GVHD. Some T cells may have come from the graft donor. CDR3s include the opening cysteine and the closing phenylalanine or tryptophan. The D gene is left open where the match is weak. The size entry gives once, few or many counts, or a class when the clone is expanded.

j_call v_call clone_size d_call cdr3_length cdr3_aa cdr3_nt
TRBJ1-2 TRBV28 many . 14 CASSALRQGGGYTF TGTGCCAGCAGTGCCCTAAGGCAGGGTGGTGGCTACACCTTC
TRBJ2-2 TRBV7-2 many . 15 CASSTQAGGTGELFF TGTGCCAGCAGCACCCAAGCCGGGGGCACCGGGGAGCTGTTTTTT
TRBJ2-1 TRBV10-3 many . 16 CAISASDGGSYNEQFF TGTGCCATCAGTGCATCCGATGGAGGCTCCTACAATGAGCAGTTCTTC
TRBJ1-4 TRBV2 many TRBD1 13 CASGVTGAEKLFF TGTGCCAGCGGGGTAACAGGGGCTGAAAAACTGTTTTTT
TRBJ1-1 TRBV6-1 many TRBD1 14 CASSEWSGGTEAFF TGTGCCAGCAGTGAATGGTCAGGGGGCACTGAAGCTTTCTTT
TRBJ2-1 TRBV19 many TRBD1 19 CASSAPQGASPRVYNEQFF TGTGCCAGTAGTGCCCCCCAGGGGGCCTCCCCCCGGGTCTACAATGAGCAGTTCTTC
TRBJ2-2 TRBV6-1 many . 14 CAIAGQLNTGELFF TGTGCCATCGCCGGACAGTTGAACACCGGGGAGCTGTTTTTT
TRBJ2-1 TRBV5-4 many TRBD2 15 CASSLGRRELDEQFF TGTGCCAGCAGCCTAGGGAGGCGGGAGCTGGATGAGCAGTTCTTC
TRBJ2-7 TRBV9 many . 14 CASSPQPGAYEQYF TGTGCCAGCAGCCCACAGCCAGGGGCCTACGAGCAGTACTTC
TRBJ1-1 TRBV2 many . 18 CATHPGQHNYYENTEAFF TGTGCCACCCACCCCGGACAGCATAATTATTATGAGAACACTGAAGCTTTCTTT
TRBJ2-3 TRBV28 many TRBD2 18 CASSLWGGSGAYTDTQYF TGTGCCAGCAGTTTATGGGGCGGGAGTGGGGCTTACACAGATACGCAGTATTTT
TRBJ2-7 TRBV7-2 many TRBD2 14 CASRLAGGGYEQYF TGTGCCAGCAGATTAGCCGGGGGGGGATACGAGCAGTACTTC
TRBJ2-5 TRBV5-4 many TRBD2 18 CASSFGIIAGGPEETQYF TGTGCCAGCAGCTTCGGAATAATAGCGGGAGGGCCGGAAGAGACCCAGTACTTC
TRBJ2-1 TRBV5-1 many TRBD2 17 CASSRGTSVLSYNEQFF TGCGCCAGCAGCAGAGGGACTAGCGTTCTCTCCTACAATGAGCAGTTCTTC
TRBJ2-3 TRBV2 many TRBD1 14 CASGPGQGTDTQYF TGTGCCAGCGGACCGGGACAGGGAACAGATACGCAGTATTTT
TRBJ2-7 TRBV28 many . 16 CASSPTRGPPSYEQYF TGTGCCAGCAGTCCAACCCGTGGGCCTCCTTCCTACGAGCAGTACTTC
TRBJ2-1 TRBV7-9 many TRBD2 19 CASSPMWLAGVNSYNEQFF TGTGCCAGCAGCCCAATGTGGCTAGCGGGAGTAAACTCCTACAATGAGCAGTTCTTC
TRBJ2-7 TRBV27 many . 13 CASSLSLAGEQYF TGTGCCAGCAGTTTATCCCTAGCTGGGGAGCAGTACTTC
TRBJ2-3 TRBV6-4 many TRBD2 18 CATSNGTSGSWRADTQYF TGTGCCACTTCAAACGGGACTAGCGGGAGCTGGCGGGCAGATACGCAGTATTTT
TRBJ2-7 TRBV9 many . 15 CASSGGDGTLYEQYF TGTGCCAGCAGCGGGGGGGACGGCACTCTCTACGAGCAGTACTTC
TRBJ1-1 TRBV21-1 many . 13 CASNPIQGLGAFF TGTGCCAGCAACCCAATCCAGGGGTTGGGTGCTTTCTTT
TRBJ2-1 TRBV7-2 many TRBD1 17 CASSLVGTVSSYNEQFF TGTGCCAGCAGCTTAGTCGGGACAGTCAGCTCCTACAATGAGCAGTTCTTC